This T cell receptor (beta chain) was retrieved from a study of CD4+ T cells in melanoma (dated by TCRdb to the early 2020s). Notes on the research overall: Neoantigen-specific CD4+ T cells in human melanoma were what the study investigated. The paper as a whole reports these results and caveats: Neoantigen-specific CD4+ T cells were reported to be correlated with the function of CD8+ T cells, macrophages and B cells. According to the report, neoantigen-specific CD4+ T cells in melanoma displayed diverse differentiation states.

To note about this clone: Its antigen has not been determined. Nothing much larger sits one base from this clone, and base qualities are not available.

The CDR1 and CDR2 encoded by the germline V gene (reference sequence) are SEHNR and FQNEAQ. V is cut by 1 base and J by 2 bases, and the space between the germline ends is 12 bases. Counted from cysteine to phenylalanine, this CDR3 has 15 amino acids. Kept here is only the CDR3 DNA, which spans 45 bases and is read in frame from base 1. The library relied on the immunoSEQ multiplex PCR assay. Sourced from immuneACCESS, this table was stored by TCRdb with only in-frame sequences that have V and J called. A share of the clones is absent; for the studies checked, an unresolved V gene accounts for under half, and the remainder has no known explanation. Present in this sample are about 21,000 clones, more than 70% of which were seen just once. The ten biggest clones cover approximately 9.7% of the sample. Patients with melanoma were used as donors.

This clonotype originated in a human donor with melanoma. The V and J genes are TRBV7-9 and TRBJ2-7; the D segment cannot be called with confidence. The CDR3 sequence is CASSLGLERPYEQYF. The DNA reads as follows: TGTGCCAGCAGCTTAGGACTGGAAAGGCCCTACGAGCAGTACTTC.